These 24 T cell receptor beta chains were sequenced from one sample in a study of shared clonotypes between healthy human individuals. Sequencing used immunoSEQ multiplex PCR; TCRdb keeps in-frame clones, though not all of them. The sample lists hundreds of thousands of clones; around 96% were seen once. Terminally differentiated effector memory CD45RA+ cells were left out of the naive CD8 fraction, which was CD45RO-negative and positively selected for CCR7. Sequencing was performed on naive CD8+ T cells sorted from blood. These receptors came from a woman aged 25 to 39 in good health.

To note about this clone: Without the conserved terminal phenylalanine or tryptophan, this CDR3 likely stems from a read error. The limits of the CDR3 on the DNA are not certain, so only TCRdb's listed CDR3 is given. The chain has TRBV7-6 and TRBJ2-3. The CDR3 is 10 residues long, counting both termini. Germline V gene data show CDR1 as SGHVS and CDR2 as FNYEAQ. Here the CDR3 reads CASSLCLTPM.

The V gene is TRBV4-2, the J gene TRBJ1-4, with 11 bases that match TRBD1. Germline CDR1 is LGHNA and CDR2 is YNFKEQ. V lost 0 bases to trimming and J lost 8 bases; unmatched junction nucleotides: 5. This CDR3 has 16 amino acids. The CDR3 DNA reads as TGTGCCAGCAGCCAAGATCTCGGGACAGGGGGGGAAAAACTGTTTTTT. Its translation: CASSQDLGTGGEKLFF.

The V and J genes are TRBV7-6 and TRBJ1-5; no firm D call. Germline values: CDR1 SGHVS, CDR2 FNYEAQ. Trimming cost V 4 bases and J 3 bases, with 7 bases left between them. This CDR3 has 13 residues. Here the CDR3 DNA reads TGTGCCAGCAGCTGGGGAGACAATCAGCCCCAGCATTTT. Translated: CASSWGDNQPQHF. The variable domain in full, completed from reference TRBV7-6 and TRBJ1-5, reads GAGVSQSPRYKVTKRGQDVALRCDPISGHVSLYWYRQALGQGPEFLTYFNYEAQQDKSGLPNDRFSAERPEGSISTLTIQRTEQRDSAMYRCASSWGDNQPQHFGDGTRLSIL.

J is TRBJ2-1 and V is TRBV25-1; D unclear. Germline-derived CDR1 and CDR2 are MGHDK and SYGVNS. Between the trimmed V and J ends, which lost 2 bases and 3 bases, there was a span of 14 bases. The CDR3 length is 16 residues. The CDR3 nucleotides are TGTGCCAGCAGTGAAAGAGGCGTGCGACACTACAATGAGCAGTTCTTC. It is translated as CASSERGVRHYNEQFF.

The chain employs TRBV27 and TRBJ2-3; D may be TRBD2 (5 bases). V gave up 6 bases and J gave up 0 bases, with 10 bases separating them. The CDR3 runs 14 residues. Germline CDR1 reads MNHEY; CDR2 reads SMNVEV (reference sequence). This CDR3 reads CASRAEISTDTQYF. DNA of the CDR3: TGTGCCAGCAGAGCGGAGATTAGCACAGATACGCAGTATTTT.

The CDR3 is CASSSPGIRGHPSGANVLTF. CDR3 DNA sequence: TGCGCCAGCAGCTCCCCAGGTATTCGCGGCCACCCTTCTGGGGCCAACGTCCTGACTTTC. The V call is TRBV5-1, the J call TRBJ2-6, with D hard to call. CDR3 length: 20 amino acids. Trimming took 3 bases from V and 1 from J, leaving 23 bases between them. From germline, CDR1 is SGHRS and CDR2 YFSETQ.

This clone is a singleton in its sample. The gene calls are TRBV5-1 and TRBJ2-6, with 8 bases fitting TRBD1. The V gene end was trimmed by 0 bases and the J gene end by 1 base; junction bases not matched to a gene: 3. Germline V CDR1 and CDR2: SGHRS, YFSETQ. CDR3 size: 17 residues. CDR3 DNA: TGCGCCAGCAGCTTGGGGACAGGGTCTTCTGGGGCCAACGTCCTGACTTTC. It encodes CASSLGTGSSGANVLTF.

The CDR3 spells CASSIAGVSSNQPQHF. CDR3 DNA: TGTGCCAGTAGTATCGCGGGGGTAAGTAGCAATCAGCCCCAGCATTTT. The chain recombines TRBV19 with TRBJ1-5; weak D call: TRBD1 (5 bases). Germline assignment: CDR1 LNHDA and CDR2 SQIVND (reference sequence). CDR3 length: 16 residues. Trimming took 3 bases from V and 0 from J, leaving 12 bases between them.

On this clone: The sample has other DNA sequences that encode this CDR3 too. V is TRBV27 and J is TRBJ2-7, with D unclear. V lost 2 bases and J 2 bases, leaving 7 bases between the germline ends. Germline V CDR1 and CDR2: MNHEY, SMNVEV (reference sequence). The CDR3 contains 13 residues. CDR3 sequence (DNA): TGTGCCAGCAGTTTAGGCAGAACCTACGAGCAGTACTTC. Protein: CASSLGRTYEQYF.

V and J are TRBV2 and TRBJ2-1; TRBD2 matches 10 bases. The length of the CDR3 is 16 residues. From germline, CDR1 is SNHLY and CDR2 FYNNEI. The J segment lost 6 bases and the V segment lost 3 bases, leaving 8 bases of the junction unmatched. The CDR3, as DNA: TGTGCCAGCAGTGATGGGCTAGCGGGAGCGAGCAATGAGCAGTTCTTC. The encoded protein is CASSDGLAGASNEQFF.

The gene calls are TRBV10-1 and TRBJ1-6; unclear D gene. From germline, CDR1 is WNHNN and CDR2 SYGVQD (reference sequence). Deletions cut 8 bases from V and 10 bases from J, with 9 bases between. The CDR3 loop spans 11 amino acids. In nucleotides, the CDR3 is TGCGCCAGCCCGGGATCGTCACCCCTCCACTTT. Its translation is CASPGSSPLHF.

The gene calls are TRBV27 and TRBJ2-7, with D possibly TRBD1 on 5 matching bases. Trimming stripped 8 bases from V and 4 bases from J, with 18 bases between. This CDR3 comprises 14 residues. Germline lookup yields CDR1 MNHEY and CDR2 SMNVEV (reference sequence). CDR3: CASGPAQGWYEQYF. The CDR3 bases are TGTGCCAGCGGTCCGGCGCAGGGTTGGTACGAGCAGTACTTC.

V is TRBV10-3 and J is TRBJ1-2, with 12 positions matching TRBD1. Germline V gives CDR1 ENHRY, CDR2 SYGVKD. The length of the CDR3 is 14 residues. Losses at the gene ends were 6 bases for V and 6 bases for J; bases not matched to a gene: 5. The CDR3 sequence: CAIRGDRGRDGYTF. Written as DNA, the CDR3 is TGTGCCATCAGAGGGGACAGGGGGCGGGATGGCTACACCTTC.

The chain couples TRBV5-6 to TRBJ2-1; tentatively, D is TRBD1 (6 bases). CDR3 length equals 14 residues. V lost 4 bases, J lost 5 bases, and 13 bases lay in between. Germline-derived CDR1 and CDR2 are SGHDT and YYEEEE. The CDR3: CASSAATGHNEQFF. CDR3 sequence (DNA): TGTGCCAGCAGCGCGGCTACAGGGCACAATGAGCAGTTCTTC.

The CDR3 protein is CASSLGPSRGNEKLFF. The DNA of the CDR3 is TGTGCCAGCAGCCTAGGGCCATCGAGGGGGAATGAAAAACTGTTTTTT. The rearrangement uses TRBV5-6 and TRBJ1-4; D may be TRBD1 (6 bases). The CDR3 sequence is 16 residues long. V shed 4 bases and J shed 5 bases, with 18 bases lying between them. The germline V gene encodes CDR1 SGHDT and CDR2 YYEEEE.

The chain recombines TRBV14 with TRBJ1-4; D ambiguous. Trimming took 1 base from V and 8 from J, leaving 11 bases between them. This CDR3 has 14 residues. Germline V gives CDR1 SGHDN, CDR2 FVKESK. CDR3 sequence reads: CASSQAWGGEKLFF. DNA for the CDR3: TGTGCCAGCAGCCAAGCTTGGGGAGGGGAAAAACTGTTTTTT.

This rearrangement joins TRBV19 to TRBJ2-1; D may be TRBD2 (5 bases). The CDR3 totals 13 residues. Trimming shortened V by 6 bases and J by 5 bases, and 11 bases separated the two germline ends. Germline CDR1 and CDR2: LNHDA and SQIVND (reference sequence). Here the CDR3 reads CASRRDPDNEQFF. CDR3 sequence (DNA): TGTGCCAGTAGGAGGGATCCCGACAATGAGCAGTTCTTC.

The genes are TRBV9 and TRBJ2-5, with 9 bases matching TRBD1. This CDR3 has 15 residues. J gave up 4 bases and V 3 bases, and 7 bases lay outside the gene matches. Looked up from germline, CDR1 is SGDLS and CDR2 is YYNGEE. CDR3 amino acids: CASSGYTTGGETQYF. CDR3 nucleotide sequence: TGTGCCAGCAGCGGATATACGACAGGGGGAGAGACCCAGTACTTC.

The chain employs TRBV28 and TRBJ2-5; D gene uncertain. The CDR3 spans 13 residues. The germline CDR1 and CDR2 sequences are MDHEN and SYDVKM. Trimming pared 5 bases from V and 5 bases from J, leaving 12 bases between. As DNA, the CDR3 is TGTGCCAGCAGTGAAGGAGCCAGGGAGACCCAGTACTTC. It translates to CASSEGARETQYF.

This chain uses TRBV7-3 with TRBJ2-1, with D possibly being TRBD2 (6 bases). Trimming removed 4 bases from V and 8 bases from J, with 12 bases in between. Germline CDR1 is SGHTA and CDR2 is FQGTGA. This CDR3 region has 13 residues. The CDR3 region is CASSSGTSDEQFF. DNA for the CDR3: TGTGCCAGCAGCTCCGGGACTTCCGATGAGCAGTTCTTC.

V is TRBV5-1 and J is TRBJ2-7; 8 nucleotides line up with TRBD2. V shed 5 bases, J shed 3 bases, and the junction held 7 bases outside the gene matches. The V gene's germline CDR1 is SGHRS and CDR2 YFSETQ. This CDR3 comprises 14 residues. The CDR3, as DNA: TGCGCCAGCAGATCCGGGACTAGTAGCTACGAGCAGTACTTC. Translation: CASRSGTSSYEQYF.

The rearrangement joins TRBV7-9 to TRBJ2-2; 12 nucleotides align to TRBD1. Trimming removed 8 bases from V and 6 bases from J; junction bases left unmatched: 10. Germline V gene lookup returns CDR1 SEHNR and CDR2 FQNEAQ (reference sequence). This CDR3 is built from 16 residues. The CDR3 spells CASGIRDRGLAGELFF. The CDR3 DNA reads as TGTGCCAGCGGAATCCGGGACAGGGGGCTTGCCGGGGAGCTGTTTTTT.

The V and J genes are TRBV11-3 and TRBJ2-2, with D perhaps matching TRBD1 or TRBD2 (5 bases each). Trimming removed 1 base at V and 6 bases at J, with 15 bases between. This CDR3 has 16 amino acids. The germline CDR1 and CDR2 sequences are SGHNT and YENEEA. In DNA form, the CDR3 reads TGTGCCAGCAGCTTAGGGGGGTGGGCGAGCGCCGGGGAGCTGTTTTTT. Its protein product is CASSLGGWASAGELFF.

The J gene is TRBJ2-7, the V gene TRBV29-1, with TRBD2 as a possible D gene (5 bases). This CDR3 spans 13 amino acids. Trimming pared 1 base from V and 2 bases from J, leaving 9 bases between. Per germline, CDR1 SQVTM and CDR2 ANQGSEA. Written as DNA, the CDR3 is TGCAGCGTTGAAGGCCCGGGGACCTACGAGCAGTACTTC. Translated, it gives CSVEGPGTYEQYF.